Sequencing of this TCR beta chain was carried out in a study of CD8 T cells in ankylosing spondylitis. Study observations and caveats: Researchers report that disease-linked clones proved CD8+ and relatively rare in peripheral blood. The authors reported significant enrichment of disease-linked clones in matched ankylosing spondylitis synovial fluid.

Quantitative 5'-RACE with molecular barcodes generated TCR beta libraries. TCRdb reanalysed the 5' RACE reads using MiXCR and keeps one entry per CDR3 protein. In the table there are about 230,000 distinct CDR3 sequences, approximately 8% of which are singletons. This clonotype showed up many times. Its antigen remains unknown. Deletions cut 2 bases from V and 5 bases from J, with 9 bases between. The CDR3 extends over 13 amino acids. The chain uses TRBV12-3 or TRBV12-4 and TRBJ2-5; possibly TRBD1 for D (5 bases). This clonotype was obtained from a female donor with ankylosing spondylitis or in good health (not recorded which). The sequenced sample consisted of blood, either unsorted or a sorted T cell fraction (not recorded which). DNA of the CDR3: TGTGCCAGCAGTTTATGGCCAGGGGAGACCCAGTACTTC. Protein: CASSLWPGETQYF.